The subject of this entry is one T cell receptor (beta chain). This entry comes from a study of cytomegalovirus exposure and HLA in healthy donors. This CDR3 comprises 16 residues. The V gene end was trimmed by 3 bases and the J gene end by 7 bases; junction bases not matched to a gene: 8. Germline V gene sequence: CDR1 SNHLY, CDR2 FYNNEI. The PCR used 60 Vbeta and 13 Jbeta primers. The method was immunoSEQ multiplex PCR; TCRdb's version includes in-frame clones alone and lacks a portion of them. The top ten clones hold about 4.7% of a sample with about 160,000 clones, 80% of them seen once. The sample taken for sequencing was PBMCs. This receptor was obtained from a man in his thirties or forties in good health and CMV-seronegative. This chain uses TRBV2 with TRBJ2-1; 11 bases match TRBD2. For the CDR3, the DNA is TGTGCCAGCAGTGACCCGACTAGCGGGATAGGTAATGAGCAGTTCTTC. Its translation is CASSDPTSGIGNEQFF. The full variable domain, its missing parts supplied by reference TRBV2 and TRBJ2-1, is EPEVTQTPSHQVTQMGQEVILRCVPISNHLYFYWYRQILGQKVEFLVSFYNNEISEKSEIFDDQFSVERPDGSNFTLKIRSTKLEDSAMYFCASSDPTSGIGNEQFFGPGTRLTVL.